What follows describes a single T cell receptor beta chain. Germline V gives CDR1 SEHNR, CDR2 FQNEAQ (reference sequence). The CDR3 sequence is 14 residues long. The V gene lost 0 bases and the J gene lost 2 bases, with 7 bases spanning the gap. The data derive from a study of T cells in Graves' hyperthyroidism and ophthalmopathy. Amplification of TCR beta CDR3 regions was performed using RNA transcripts as template. HTBI primers drove first-round RT-PCR of the TCR CDR3. A single record per CDR3 protein comes from TCRdb applying MiXCR to the multiplex PCR reads. This table holds tens of thousands of distinct CDR3 sequences, 53% found once.

The sequencing input was blood. This chain joins TRBV7-9 and TRBJ1-2; D gene uncertain. This clonotype was obtained from a woman aged 55-69 years with Graves' ophthalmopathy. DNA of the CDR3: TGTGCCAGCAGCTTAGCGTCAAGGAACTATGGCTACACCTTC. Translation: CASSLASRNYGYTF.